These T cell receptor beta chains were read from a single sample in a study of blood T cell repertoires in COVID-19. Data came from immunoSEQ multiplex PCR; TCRdb stores just in-frame clones and leaves some out. Among about 70,000 clones listed, over 75% were seen once. Material: peripheral blood. The receptor set was obtained from a woman aged 18-29 years with acute or convalescent COVID-19. Both conserved end residues are part of each CDR3.

v_gene: TRBV9; j_gene: TRBJ2-2; CDR3aa: CASSVAGTPQTGELFF
v_gene: TRBV28; j_gene: TRBJ2-7; CDR3aa: CASSRNRGRGGGYEQYF
v_gene: TRBV14; j_gene: TRBJ1-2; CDR3aa: CASSFQGAPSGYTF
v_gene: TRBV28; j_gene: TRBJ2-5; CDR3aa: CASSPSGTRQETQYF
v_gene: TRBV7-9; j_gene: TRBJ1-1; CDR3aa: CASSSSTEAFF
v_gene: TRBV18; j_gene: TRBJ1-3; CDR3aa: CASSPGRGAGNTIYF
v_gene: TRBV5-1; j_gene: TRBJ1-1; CDR3aa: CASSLAGTGGTEAFF
v_gene: TRBV20-1; j_gene: TRBJ1-5; CDR3aa: CSASPGRYSNQPQHF
v_gene: TRBV15; j_gene: TRBJ1-2; CDR3aa: CATSRDRRTDYEGYTF
v_gene: TRBV5-5; j_gene: TRBJ2-1; CDR3aa: CASSLALAGVYNEQFF
v_gene: TRBV5-1; j_gene: TRBJ2-3; CDR3aa: CASSLDGGRTDTQYF
v_gene: TRBV18; j_gene: TRBJ1-4; CDR3aa: CASSPGQGGEKLFF
v_gene: TRBV2; j_gene: TRBJ1-6; CDR3aa: CASSDQAGLSSPLHF
v_gene: TRBV28; j_gene: TRBJ2-1; CDR3aa: CASSSPWRGNEQFF
v_gene: TRBV14; j_gene: TRBJ2-7; CDR3aa: CASSPRAGQGGYEQYF
v_gene: TRBV6-6; j_gene: TRBJ2-5; CDR3aa: CASSYSSETQYF
v_gene: TRBV4-3; j_gene: TRBJ2-2; CDR3aa: CASSQVDLGRYTGELFF
v_gene: TRBV6-2/TRBV6-3; j_gene: TRBJ2-2; CDR3aa: CASSSQADTGELFF
v_gene: TRBV27; j_gene: TRBJ2-6; CDR3aa: CASSSPTGNRHRLPGANVLTF
v_gene: TRBV6-1; j_gene: TRBJ1-6; CDR3aa: CASSDLRVGGSPLHF
v_gene: TRBV28; j_gene: TRBJ2-3; CDR3aa: CASSLRLAGLYTDTQYF
v_gene: TRBV5-6; j_gene: TRBJ2-3; CDR3aa: CASSLVTSGIGNTQYF
v_gene: TRBV18; j_gene: TRBJ2-5; CDR3aa: CASSPAWQETQYF
v_gene: TRBV2; j_gene: TRBJ1-2; CDR3aa: CASSERDGYTF
v_gene: TRBV5-6; j_gene: TRBJ2-7; CDR3aa: CASSLGALGEQYF
v_gene: TRBV19; j_gene: TRBJ1-5; CDR3aa: CASRTGQGRGGPQHF
v_gene: TRBV5-1; j_gene: TRBJ2-3; CDR3aa: CASSWGDTGGPDTQYF
v_gene: TRBV28; j_gene: TRBJ1-4; CDR3aa: CASSGNRGRTNEKLFF
v_gene: TRBV7-6; j_gene: TRBJ2-1; CDR3aa: CASSLEASGRALDEQFF
v_gene: TRBV6-5; j_gene: TRBJ1-2; CDR3aa: CASSPLGQGYGYTF
v_gene: TRBV28; j_gene: TRBJ2-7; CDR3aa: CASSLRFDWVPSGGPEQYF
v_gene: TRBV14; j_gene: TRBJ2-1; CDR3aa: CASSQRISGTSSYNEQFF
v_gene: TRBV6-2/TRBV6-3; j_gene: TRBJ2-2; CDR3aa: CASRRAGPNTGELFF
v_gene: TRBV12-3/TRBV12-4; j_gene: TRBJ2-1; CDR3aa: CASSLGSYNEQFF
v_gene: TRBV5-1; j_gene: TRBJ2-1; CDR3aa: CASSLIGGSSGNEQFF
v_gene: TRBV5-5; j_gene: TRBJ2-1; CDR3aa: CASNTLTGEKGNEQFF
v_gene: TRBV30; j_gene: TRBJ1-5; CDR3aa: CAWSISNQPQHF
v_gene: TRBV11-2; j_gene: TRBJ2-1; CDR3aa: CASSLRGNSYNEQFF
v_gene: TRBV11-2; j_gene: TRBJ2-7; CDR3aa: CASSSQGILSGYEQYF
v_gene: TRBV5-6; j_gene: TRBJ2-7; CDR3aa: CASSLTESVEQYF
v_gene: TRBV27; j_gene: TRBJ1-2; CDR3aa: CASRSSGYGYTF
v_gene: TRBV2; j_gene: TRBJ2-2; CDR3aa: CASSESRVGTGELFF
v_gene: TRBV6-1; j_gene: TRBJ2-7; CDR3aa: CASRSSGGLAEQYF
v_gene: TRBV6-2/TRBV6-3; j_gene: TRBJ2-1; CDR3aa: CASSPGLASNEQFF
v_gene: TRBV11-2; j_gene: TRBJ2-2; CDR3aa: CASSLPGTENTGELFF